These 22 T cell receptor beta chains came from one sample sequenced in a study of T cell repertoires in cytomegalovirus infection. TCRdb reprocessed the reads via MiXCR and lists one record per CDR3 protein. The sample carries approximately 500,000 distinct CDR3 sequences, about 30% recorded once. The sequencing input was PBMCs. The receptors were sampled from a human donor in good health (CMV status not recorded). Some clones in this sample may be carry-over from other donors' samples.

The chain couples TRBV9 to TRBJ2-2, with D tentatively TRBD1 (7 bases). CDR1 is SGDLS, CDR2 YYNGEE, per germline. V lost 4 bases and J lost 4, with 17 bases in between. This CDR3 spans 16 amino acids. The CDR3 bases are TGTGCCAGCAGCCTTCCGCGGGACAGAGTCACCGGGGAGCTGTTTTTT. It translates to CASSLPRDRVTGELFF.

This clonotype was seen only a few times. The V and J genes are TRBV7-2 and TRBJ1-2; a possible D gene is TRBD1 (5 bases). Deletions cut 3 bases from V and 1 base from J, with 15 bases between. In germline, CDR1 is SGHTA, CDR2 FQGNSA. The CDR3 covers 16 residues. The CDR3 DNA sequence: TGTGCCAGCAGCTTGGATATCGGGGCCGTTAACTATGGCTACACCTTC. Its translation: CASSLDIGAVNYGYTF.

There are a few counts of this clonotype. The chain uses TRBV5-5 and TRBJ2-7; the D gene is possibly TRBD1 (6 bases). Deletions cut 0 bases from V and 3 bases from J, with 13 bases between. The CDR3 is 15 residues long. The V gene's germline CDR1 is SGHKS and CDR2 YYEKEE (reference sequence). This CDR3 is CASSLAQGTRYEQYF. CDR3 coding DNA: TGTGCCAGCAGCTTGGCACAGGGTACGCGCTACGAGCAGTACTTC.

This rearrangement joins TRBV6-2 or TRBV6-3 to TRBJ2-1; 7 nucleotides match TRBD2. The germline gives CDR1 MNHEY, CDR2 SVGEGT. Trimming removed 0 bases from V and 0 bases from J; junction bases left unmatched: 5. The CDR3 has 17 residues. In nucleotides, the CDR3 is TGTGCCAGCAGTTACTCCCTAGCGGATTACTCCTACAATGAGCAGTTCTTC. This gives the protein CASSYSLADYSYNEQFF.

This clonotype was found a few times. The chain carries TRBV12-3 or TRBV12-4 and TRBJ1-4, with TRBD1 matching over 7 bases. The CDR3 has 14 amino acids. Trimming at V came to 4 bases and at J to 8 bases, leaving 7 bases not matched to a gene. The CDR3 nucleotides are TGTGCCAGCAGTTGGACAGGACCGTCCGAAAAACTGTTTTTT. Protein product: CASSWTGPSEKLFF.

This clonotype was detected many times. V is TRBV7-2 and J is TRBJ2-3; TRBD2 agrees at 12 bases. Germline V CDR1 and CDR2: SGHTA, FQGNSA. There are 16 residues in the CDR3. Losses at the gene ends were 7 bases for V and 2 bases for J; bases not matched to a gene: 7. The CDR3 reads CASNPPSGRATDTQYF. Written as DNA, the CDR3 is TGTGCCAGCAACCCTCCTAGCGGGAGGGCCACAGATACGCAGTATTTT.

The CDR3 DNA sequence: TGCAGTGCTAGAGTACGGGAGGGAACGGAGACCCAGTACTTC. Protein: CSARVREGTETQYF. J is TRBJ2-5 and V is TRBV20-1, with 8 bases aligning to TRBD2. V dropped 1 base and J dropped 5; count of bases not matched to a gene: 6. The length of the CDR3 is 14 residues. CDR1 and CDR2 (germline): DFQATT, SNEGSKA (reference sequence).

This clonotype was recorded a few times. The gene calls are TRBV7-9 and TRBJ1-4; 8 bases are a match to TRBD1. CDR1 is SEHNR and CDR2 is FQNEAQ in the germline V gene (reference sequence). The CDR3 is made up of 15 amino acids. After removal of 5 bases from V and 7 bases from J, the junction contained 9 bases not matched to a gene. This CDR3 reads CASSRPTGDSEKLFF. CDR3 sequence (DNA): TGTGCCAGCAGCCGACCGACAGGGGACAGTGAAAAACTGTTTTTT. Complete variable domain (other parts from reference TRBV7-9 and TRBJ1-4): DTGVSQNPRHKITKRGQNVTFRCDPISEHNRLYWYRQTLGQGPEFLTYFQNEAQLEKSRLLSDRFSAERPKGSFSTLEIQRTEQGDSAMYLCASSRPTGDSEKLFFGSGTQLSVL.

This clonotype was detected only a few times. V gene TRBV6-2 or TRBV6-3 combines with J gene TRBJ1-5, with 7 bases that match TRBD1. Germline-derived CDR1 and CDR2 are MNHEY and SVGEGT. V was pared by 5 bases and J by 7 bases, with 5 bases of the junction left unmatched. CDR3 size: 13 residues. The CDR3 nucleotides are TGTGCCAGCAGTGACAGGGTCTACCAGCCCCAGCATTTT. Protein product: CASSDRVYQPQHF.

This clonotype has only a few counts. The chain joins TRBV7-9 to TRBJ2-1; D not resolved. CDR1 SEHNR and CDR2 FQNEAQ come from the germline V gene (reference sequence). V shed 1 base and J shed 4 bases, with 8 bases lying between them. This CDR3 comprises 14 residues. For the CDR3, the DNA is TGTGCCAGCAGCTTAGAGTCGTCTTACAATGAGCAGTTCTTC. Amino acids: CASSLESSYNEQFF.

The chain has TRBV12-3 or TRBV12-4 and TRBJ2-7, with D perhaps TRBD1 (5 bases). The CDR3 runs to 15 residues. V lost 6 bases and J 2 bases, leaving 17 bases between the germline ends. The CDR3 spells CASREQGIWAYEQYV. For the CDR3, the DNA is TGTGCCAGCAGGGAGCAGGGAATATGGGCCTACGAGCAGTACGTC.

J is TRBJ1-2 and V is TRBV29-1, with unresolved D. Germline V gene lookup returns CDR1 SQVTM and CDR2 ANQGSEA. This CDR3 has 14 residues. V was trimmed by 3 bases and J by 5 bases, leaving 16 bases between them. CDR3 sequence (DNA): TGCAGCGTTGAGACCCCTAGGAGGGAATATGGCTACACCTTC. As protein: CSVETPRREYGYTF.

The chain combines TRBV12-3 or TRBV12-4 with TRBJ2-5; 15 positions match TRBD2. V lost 5 bases, J lost 4 bases, and 5 bases stayed unmatched. The CDR3 has 16 amino acids. CDR3 sequence (DNA): TGTGCCAGCAGTCCGAGGACTAGCGGGAGGGGAGAGACCCAGTACTTC. It codes for CASSPRTSGRGETQYF.

This clonotype occurred many times. The J gene is TRBJ2-1, the V gene TRBV19; TRBD2 agrees at 9 bases. Trimming at V came to 4 bases and at J to 4 bases, leaving 5 bases not matched to a gene. Germline loops: CDR1 LNHDA, CDR2 SQIVND (reference sequence). This CDR3 has 15 amino acids. In DNA, the CDR3 is TGTGCCAGTAGTAAAGTGACTAGCGGATACAATGAGCAGTTCTTC. Its protein is CASSKVTSGYNEQFF.

The rearrangement uses TRBV20-1 and TRBJ2-5, with a weak D call TRBD2 (5 bases). Germline-derived CDR1 and CDR2 are DFQATT and SNEGSKA (reference sequence). Trimming removed 5 bases from V and 5 bases from J, with 12 bases in between. This CDR3 contains 12 residues. CDR3 sequence (DNA): TGCAGTGCTCTCCGGGGAACCGAGACCCAGTACTTC. This codes for CSALRGTETQYF.

This clonotype showed up just a few times. This chain links TRBV18 with TRBJ2-5; unclear D gene. Trimming removed 3 bases at V and 4 bases at J, with 6 bases between. CDR3 size: 12 residues. In germline, CDR1 is KGHSH, CDR2 LQKENI. The CDR3 spells CASSPIGETQYF. CDR3 DNA: TGTGCCAGCTCACCCATTGGAGAGACCCAGTACTTC. Based on the CDR3 plus reference TRBV18 and TRBJ2-5, the full variable domain is NAGVMQNPRHLVRRRGQEARLRCSPMKGHSHVYWYRQLPEEGLKFMVYLQKENIIDESGMPKERFSAEFPKEGPSILRIQQVVRGDSAAYFCASSPIGETQYFGPGTRLLVL.

This clonotype appeared a single time. The chain joins TRBV19 to TRBJ2-2; D is uncertain. Between the trimmed V and J ends, which lost 5 bases and 5 bases, there was a span of 15 bases. The CDR3 has 15 amino acids. Germline CDR1 reads LNHDA; CDR2 reads SQIVND (reference sequence). CDR3 region: CASSGVLGGTGELFF. The CDR3, as DNA: TGTGCCAGTAGTGGGGTTCTCGGTGGGACCGGGGAGCTGTTTTTT.

This clonotype was counted at least ten times. The chain employs TRBV7-2 and TRBJ1-3, with TRBD1 matching over 8 bases. V shed 4 bases and J 2 bases; nucleotides not matched to a gene: 1. CDR1 and CDR2 (germline): SGHTA, FQGNSA. This CDR3 is 14 amino acids long. The CDR3 DNA follows: TGTGCCAGCAGCTCGGACAGGGCTGGAAACACCATATATTTT. Encoded protein: CASSSDRAGNTIYF.

This clonotype has more than one count but fewer than ten. The rearrangement links TRBV12-3 or TRBV12-4 to TRBJ2-5, with a tentative D call TRBD2 (6 bases). The CDR3 length is 15 residues. Trimming cost V 5 bases and J 2 bases, with 15 bases left between them. CDR3 DNA: TGTGCCAGCAGTCCCGGTCGGGGGATGCAAGAGACCCAGTACTTC. Protein sequence: CASSPGRGMQETQYF.

V and J are TRBV28 and TRBJ2-5; 11 nucleotides line up with TRBD1. The junction had 8 bases not matched to a gene; V was cut back by 6 bases and J by 5 bases. The length of the CDR3 is 15 residues. CDR1 MDHEN and CDR2 SYDVKM come from the germline V gene. The CDR3 reads CASSQWTGGRETQYF. The DNA for the CDR3 is TGTGCCAGCAGCCAGTGGACAGGGGGCAGGGAGACCCAGTACTTC. Filled out from reference TRBV28 and TRBJ2-5, the complete variable domain reads DVKVTQSSRYLVKRTGEKVFLECVQDMDHENMFWYRQDPGLGLRLIYFSYDVKMKEKGDIPEGYSVSREKKERFSLILESASTNQTSMYLCASSQWTGGRETQYFGPGTRLLVL.

This clonotype occurred a few times. The CDR3 region has the DNA TGCGCCAGCAGCCAAGATAGAAGGAGAGACAGTCTAAGCACAGATACGCAGTATTTT. It translates to CASSQDRRRDSLSTDTQYF. The J gene is TRBJ2-3, the V gene TRBV4-1; maybe TRBD1 (5 bases). The CDR3 contains 19 residues. With 0 bases removed from V and 0 bases from J, the gap between germline ends came to 19 bases. CDR1 MGHRA and CDR2 YSYEKL come from the germline V gene.

The rearrangement uses TRBV24-1 and TRBJ2-2; D is perhaps TRBD2 (6 bases). V dropped 1 base and J dropped 4 bases, with 12 bases sitting between them. Germline CDR1 reads KGHDR; CDR2 reads SFDVKD. The CDR3 runs 16 residues. The CDR3 here is CATSDFTGEVTGELFF. CDR3 sequence (DNA): TGTGCCACCAGTGATTTCACGGGAGAGGTCACCGGGGAGCTGTTTTTT.